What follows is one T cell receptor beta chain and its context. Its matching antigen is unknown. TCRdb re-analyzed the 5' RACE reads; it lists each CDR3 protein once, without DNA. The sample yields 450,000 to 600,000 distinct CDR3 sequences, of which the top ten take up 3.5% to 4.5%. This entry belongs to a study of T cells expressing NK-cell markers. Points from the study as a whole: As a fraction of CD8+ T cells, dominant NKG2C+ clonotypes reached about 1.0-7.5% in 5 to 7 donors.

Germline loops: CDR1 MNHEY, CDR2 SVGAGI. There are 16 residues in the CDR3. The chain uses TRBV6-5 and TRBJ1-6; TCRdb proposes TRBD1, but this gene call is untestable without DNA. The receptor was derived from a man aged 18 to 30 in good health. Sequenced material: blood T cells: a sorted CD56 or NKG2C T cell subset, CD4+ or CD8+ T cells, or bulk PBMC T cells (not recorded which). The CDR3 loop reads CASSYSSGQGLSPLHF.